The sequence of this T cell receptor (beta chain) was determined in a study of blood T cell repertoires in COVID-19. Study-level information: The United States, Italy and Spain supplied acute and convalescent COVID-19 samples. PBMCs, B-cell-depleted T cells, or T cells provided the cDNA or gDNA that made up the material.

Per the original data handling: Reference gene primer amplification gave nucleated cell count estimates. The method was immunoSEQ multiplex PCR; TCRdb's version includes in-frame clones alone and lacks a portion of them. Clone size and the V and J calls come from that table; the DNA yielded D and trimming. Of roughly 66,000 clones in the sample, 70% to 85% were seen once. The source is a man aged 60 to 69 with acute or convalescent COVID-19. The sequencing sample was made of peripheral blood.

The CDR3 spells CASSLFGGGYTF. The DNA for the CDR3 is TGTGCCAGCAGTCTCTTTGGAGGTGGCTACACCTTC. The V call is TRBV12-3 or TRBV12-4, the J call TRBJ1-2; D gene uncertain. Trimming removed 5 bases from V and 7 bases from J, with 11 bases in between. This CDR3 region has 12 residues.